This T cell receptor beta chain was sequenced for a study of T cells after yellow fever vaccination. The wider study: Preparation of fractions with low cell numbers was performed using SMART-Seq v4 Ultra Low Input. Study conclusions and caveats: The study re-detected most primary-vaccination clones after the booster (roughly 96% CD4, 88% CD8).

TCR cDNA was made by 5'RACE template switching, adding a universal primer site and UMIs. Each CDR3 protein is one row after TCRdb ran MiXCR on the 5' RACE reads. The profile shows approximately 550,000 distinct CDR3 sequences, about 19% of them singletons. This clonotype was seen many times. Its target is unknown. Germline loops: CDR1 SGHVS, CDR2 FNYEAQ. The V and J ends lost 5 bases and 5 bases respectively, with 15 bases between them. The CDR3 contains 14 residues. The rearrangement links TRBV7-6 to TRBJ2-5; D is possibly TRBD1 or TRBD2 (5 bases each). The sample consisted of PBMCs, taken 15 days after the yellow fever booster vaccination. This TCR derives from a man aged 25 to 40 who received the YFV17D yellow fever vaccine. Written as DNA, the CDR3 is TGTGCCAGCAGCCCCGGGGCAGGGCAGGAGACCCAGTACTTC. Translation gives CASSPGAGQETQYF.